This T cell receptor beta chain was retrieved from a study of blood T cell repertoires in COVID-19. The CDR3 loop spans 14 amino acids. After removal of 4 bases from V and 7 bases from J, the junction contained 2 bases not matched to a gene. CDR1 and CDR2 (germline): SEHNR, FQNEAQ (reference sequence). The authors' processing: Amplification of reference gene primers provided the estimated nucleated cell counts. Profiling relied on immunoSEQ multiplex PCR, and the TCRdb table lists in-frame clones only, not all of them. V and J calls plus clone size are reproduced from that table; the DNA served to infer D and trimming. The sample has 100,000 to 150,000 clones; about 79% are singletons.

Material: peripheral blood. The chain has TRBV7-9 and TRBJ1-6, with 9 bases that match TRBD1. The source of this sequence is a man between 40 and 49 years old with active or convalescent COVID-19. The CDR3 nucleotides read TGTGCCAGCAGCTCCGGGACAGGGAATTCACCCCTCCACTTT. The encoded protein is CASSSGTGNSPLHF.